A selection of T cell receptor beta chains follows, all from one sample in a study. Profiled with immunoSEQ multiplex PCR; TCRdb holds only in-frame clones, not every one. Among approximately 50,000 clones, 85% to 95% were seen once, and the ten largest hold about 10%. Sequencing input: PBMCs. Receptors originate from a man in his forties with rheumatoid arthritis. Both conserved end residues are part of each CDR3.

>14|TRBV27
CASSIRDANQPQHF
>14|TRBV19
CASSMDRTNTEAFF
>13|TRBV28
CASSLGYGYEQYF
>16|TRBV15
CATSRDPPGGSTEAFF
>14|TRBV29-1
CSVAGWGGNQPQHF
>15|TRBV9
CASSRSGSFYNEQFF
>15|TRBV30
CAWSRHRSSGNTIYF
>14|TRBV30
CAWSRGGLYNEQFF
>15|TRBV7-3
CASSLAGATYNEQFF
>14|TRBV13
CASSLEGVRNEQFF
>15|TRBV6-5
CASSYSGSQNQPQHF
>17|TRBV7-9
CASSLAGTSGSTDTQYF
>15|TRBV7-6
CASSPRQGWQETQYF
>12|TRBV12-3/TRBV12-4
CASRIMAQRLFF
>13|TRBV30
CAWSGDPNEKLFF
>12|TRBV30
CAWSGTVGELFF